This T cell receptor (beta chain) was retrieved from a study of Graves' ophthalmopathy and Graves' hyperthyroidism. Broader study findings: Ophthalmopathy cases were distinguished from stable hyperthyroidism by a 13-signature model, reaching about 85% sensitivity and around 81% specificity.

Amplification from RNA transcripts yielded the TCR beta CDR3 regions. RT-PCR in the first round used HTBI primers; a second-round multiplex PCR followed. TCRdb fed the multiplex PCR reads into MiXCR, producing one record per CDR3 protein. This sample has 350,000 to 400,000 distinct CDR3 sequences, with about a sixth found just once. This clonotype was observed at least ten times. Antigen specificity is unknown. PBMCs came from more than 8 ml of fresh peripheral blood. The V gene lost 3 bases and the J gene lost 4 bases, with 15 bases spanning the gap. The CDR3 is 16 amino acids. Germline loops: CDR1 MDHEN, CDR2 SYDVKM.

The genes are TRBV28 and TRBJ2-2; D perhaps matches TRBD1 (6 bases). This TCR was recovered from a woman younger than 35 with Graves' ophthalmopathy. The sample comprised peripheral blood. CDR3 DNA: TGTGCCAGCAGTTTCCCCCTCACAGGGTTCACCGGGGAGCTGTTTTTT. Its protein is CASSFPLTGFTGELFF.